Below, 29 T cell receptor beta chains from the same sample are listed, as sequenced in a study of CD8 T cells in Susac syndrome. The authors reverse transcribed roughly 0.5 to 1 ug RNA with random hexamers. TCRdb re-analysed the immunoSEQ multiplex PCR reads in MiXCR, keeping a single row per CDR3 protein. Altogether 400,000 to 550,000 distinct CDR3 sequences are present, approximately 85% being singletons, with the ten largest covering under 0.15%. Sequencing was performed on CD8+ T cells from PBMCs. These receptors were obtained from a human donor with multiple sclerosis.

The genes are TRBV30 and TRBJ1-1; D unclear. The ends were cut back, 0 bases at V and 5 bases at J, with 10 bases in the middle. Germline V gene sequence: CDR1 GTSNPN, CDR2 SVGIG (reference sequence). This CDR3 is 13 amino acids long. The CDR3 region has the DNA TGTGCCTGGAGTGTCTCTTACAGAACTGAAGCTTTCTTT. Protein sequence: CAWSVSYRTEAFF.

The V and J genes are TRBV27 and TRBJ2-7, with D possibly matching TRBD1 (6 bases). V lost 0 bases to trimming and J lost 2 bases, with 8 bases between them. The germline CDR1 and CDR2 sequences are MNHEY and SMNVEV (reference sequence). This CDR3 region has 14 residues. In DNA form, the CDR3 reads TGTGCCAGCAGTTTATCTAAGGGGGCCTACGAGCAGTACTTC. It codes for CASSLSKGAYEQYF.

The chain has TRBV27 and TRBJ1-2, with 7 positions matching TRBD1. The CDR3 contains 13 residues. V was pared by 3 bases and J by 8 bases, with 6 bases of the junction left unmatched. Germline assignment: CDR1 MNHEY and CDR2 SMNVEV (reference sequence). CDR3 sequence (DNA): TGTGCCAGCAGTTTCTCAGGGGGGGGAGGCTACACCTTC. Its translation: CASSFSGGGGYTF.

The genes are TRBV6-6 and TRBJ1-1; D not resolved. Germline CDR1 MNHNY, CDR2 SVGAGI (reference sequence). V was trimmed by 2 bases and J by 6 bases, leaving 16 bases between them. There are 15 residues in the CDR3. The CDR3 sequence: CASSYLSEAAPEAFF. In nucleotides, the CDR3 is TGTGCCAGCAGTTACCTGAGTGAGGCGGCCCCTGAAGCTTTCTTT.

This CDR3 is CASSRGLDSTDTQYF. CDR3 sequence (DNA): TGCGCCAGCAGCAGGGGACTGGACTCGACAGATACGCAGTATTTT. The genes are TRBV10-1 and TRBJ2-3, with D possibly being TRBD1 or TRBD2 (6 bases each). This CDR3 spans 15 amino acids. Germline assignment: CDR1 WNHNN and CDR2 SYGVQD (reference sequence). The ends were cut back, 6 bases at V and 3 bases at J, with 16 bases in the middle.

V is TRBV2 and J is TRBJ2-1; possible D gene TRBD2, 5 bases. The V end lost 4 bases, the J end lost 9 bases, and 7 bases lay between the germline ends. This CDR3 region has 11 residues. Per the germline V gene, CDR1 is SNHLY and CDR2 is FYNNEI. The DNA for the CDR3 is TGTGCCAGCAGTGGCGGGTTTGAGCAGTTCTTC. Amino acids: CASSGGFEQFF.

The genes are TRBV5-1 and TRBJ2-7; 11 bases map to TRBD2. Germline V CDR1 and CDR2: SGHRS, YFSETQ. This CDR3 is built from 15 residues. The junction had 6 bases not matched to a gene; V was cut back by 4 bases and J by 3 bases. The CDR3 nucleotides read TGCGCCAGCAGCGCTAGCGGGGGGATCGGCTACGAGCAGTACTTC. It is translated as CASSASGGIGYEQYF.

This chain links TRBV27 with TRBJ2-2, with D uncertain. V shed 1 base and J shed 6 bases, with 3 bases lying between them. The CDR3 sequence is 12 residues long. Germline lookup yields CDR1 MNHEY and CDR2 SMNVEV (reference sequence). CDR3: CASSLFPGELFF. The DNA of the CDR3 is TGTGCCAGCAGTTTATTCCCCGGGGAGCTGTTTTTT.

This rearrangement joins TRBV15 to TRBJ2-6, with 8 bases fitting TRBD1. Per the germline V gene, CDR1 is LNHNV and CDR2 is YYDKDF (reference sequence). There are 17 residues in the CDR3. The J segment lost 0 bases and the V segment lost 3 bases, leaving 4 bases of the junction unmatched. CDR3 sequence (DNA): TGTGCCACCAGCAGGGACAGGGTCAGCTCTGGGGCCAACGTCCTGACTTTC. It is translated as CATSRDRVSSGANVLTF.

The chain has TRBV5-1 and TRBJ2-1, with D possibly being TRBD2 (7 bases). The V end was cut by 4 bases, the J end by 3 bases, with 20 bases between. Germline CDR1 SGHRS, CDR2 YFSETQ. There are 17 residues in the CDR3. The CDR3 sequence: CASSVPAGRGVYNEQFF. The CDR3 DNA reads as TGCGCCAGCAGCGTGCCGGCGGGGAGGGGGGTCTACAATGAGCAGTTCTTC.

This clonotype was recorded only once. The CDR3 loop reads CASSQGQAANYGYTF. In nucleotides, the CDR3 is TGCGCCAGCAGCCAAGGACAGGCGGCTAACTATGGCTACACCTTC. This sequence joins TRBV4-1 and TRBJ1-2; maybe TRBD1 (6 bases). There are 15 residues in the CDR3. CDR1 is MGHRA, CDR2 YSYEKL, per germline. Trimming took 1 base from V and 0 from J, leaving 9 bases between them.

The chain has TRBV27 and TRBJ2-7; D not resolved. Trimming pared 0 bases from V and 6 bases from J, leaving 9 bases between. CDR3 length equals 13 residues. Germline CDR1 reads MNHEY; CDR2 reads SMNVEV (reference sequence). The CDR3 here is CASSLSLAGEQYF. The CDR3 DNA reads as TGTGCCAGCAGTTTATCTTTGGCAGGCGAGCAGTACTTC.

V and J are TRBV2 and TRBJ2-5; D call uncertain. The CDR3 covers 10 residues. Trimming took 8 bases from V and 5 from J, leaving 6 bases between them. In germline, CDR1 is SNHLY, CDR2 FYNNEI. The CDR3 nucleotides read TGTGCCAGCCAGTCGGAGACCCAGTACTTC. Protein product: CASQSETQYF.

V usage is TRBV4-2 and J usage is TRBJ2-3; D not certain. This CDR3 is built from 16 residues. The V end lost 4 bases, the J end lost 2 bases, and 16 bases lay between the germline ends. Germline V gene data show CDR1 as LGHNA and CDR2 as YNFKEQ. The chain's CDR3 is CASSPEGVGLTDTQYF. Written as DNA, the CDR3 is TGTGCCAGCAGCCCAGAAGGAGTCGGCCTCACAGATACGCAGTATTTT.

This chain connects TRBV15 to TRBJ1-4, with D maybe TRBD1 (5 bases). This CDR3 is built from 18 residues. The germline V gene encodes CDR1 LNHNV and CDR2 YYDKDF (reference sequence). Deletions cut 1 base from V and 5 bases from J, with 20 bases between. The DNA for the CDR3 is TGTGCCACCAGCAGAGCTGGGGAACTCACAAGGGGAAATGAAAAACTGTTTTTT. It specifies CATSRAGELTRGNEKLFF.

V is TRBV4-2 and J is TRBJ1-3, with D hard to call. The V gene's germline CDR1 is LGHNA and CDR2 YNFKEQ. V lost 5 bases and J 0 bases, leaving 17 bases between the germline ends. There are 17 residues in the CDR3. The CDR3 region is CASSVPPGRPSGNTIYF. The CDR3 region has the DNA TGTGCCAGCAGCGTACCCCCTGGCAGGCCCTCTGGAAACACCATATATTTT.

This chain links TRBV7-9 with TRBJ2-7; perhaps D is TRBD1 or TRBD2 (5 bases each). This CDR3 has 13 residues. Trimming removed 4 bases from V and 7 bases from J, with 14 bases in between. In germline, CDR1 is SEHNR, CDR2 FQNEAQ (reference sequence). CDR3 protein: CASSSGTWGEQYF. In nucleotides, the CDR3 is TGTGCCAGCAGCTCTGGGACCTGGGGAGAGCAGTACTTC.

This clonotype has just a few counts. V usage is TRBV29-1 and J usage is TRBJ2-2, with D tentatively TRBD1 (6 bases). V lost 7 bases, J lost 1 base, and 10 bases lay in between. The CDR3 covers 13 residues. The germline V gene has CDR1 SQVTM and CDR2 ANQGSEA. In nucleotides, the CDR3 is TGCAGCGCAATACAGGGGAACACCGGGGAGCTGTTTTTT. This translates into CSAIQGNTGELFF.

The gene calls are TRBV23-1 and TRBJ2-7; 10 nucleotides align to TRBD1. TRBV23-1 is known as an ORF, though its function is uncertain. Trimming cost V 3 bases and J 3 bases; bases outside gene matches: 17. The CDR3 sequence is 19 residues long. CDR3 region: CASSQLDRGRFWALYEQYF. CDR3 bases: TGCGCCAGCAGTCAGCTTGACAGGGGGCGTTTCTGGGCACTCTACGAGCAGTACTTC.

V gene TRBV12-3 or TRBV12-4 combines with J gene TRBJ1-5, with 7 bases matching TRBD1. The CDR3 is 14 residues long. Unmatched junction bases numbered 4, after V lost 6 bases and J lost 2 bases. In DNA form, the CDR3 reads TGTGCCAGCAGCCACGACAGGGGCAATCAGCCCCAGCATTTT. This encodes CASSHDRGNQPQHF.

The rearrangement uses TRBV4-1 and TRBJ2-4; perhaps TRBD1 as D (5 bases). In germline, CDR1 is MGHRA, CDR2 YSYEKL. V lost 3 bases and J lost 0, with 9 bases in between. This CDR3 is built from 15 residues. The CDR3 DNA sequence: TGCGCCAGCAGCCAGCCGACAGAAGCCAAAAACATTCAGTACTTC. This gives the protein CASSQPTEAKNIQYF.

This clonotype occurred once. The CDR3 DNA follows: TGTGCCAGCAGGGCTGCGGGAGTAGGCTATGAGCAGTTCTTC. Translated, it gives CASRAAGVGYEQFF. The rearrangement links TRBV28 to TRBJ2-1, with TRBD2 identical over 7 bases. Germline V gene lookup returns CDR1 MDHEN and CDR2 SYDVKM. The CDR3 is 14 residues long. Unmatched junction bases numbered 10, after V lost 6 bases and J lost 8 bases. The full variable domain, completed using reference TRBV28 and TRBJ2-1, is DVKVTQSSRYLVKRTGEKVFLECVQDMDHENMFWYRQDPGLGLRLIYFSYDVKMKEKGDIPEGYSVSREKKERFSLILESASTNQTSMYLCASRAAGVGYEQFFGPGTRLTVL.

The gene calls are TRBV5-1 and TRBJ2-7; the match to TRBD2 covers 10 bases. V was pared by 0 bases and J by 4 bases, with 4 bases of the junction left unmatched. CDR3 length equals 15 residues. Germline loops: CDR1 SGHRS, CDR2 YFSETQ. The CDR3 nucleotides read TGCGCCAGCAGCTTGGCTAGCGGGAGTGCTTACGAGCAGTACTTC. It codes for CASSLASGSAYEQYF.

The rearrangement uses TRBV3-1 and TRBJ2-5, with 8 bases lining up with TRBD1. Germline CDR1 and CDR2: LGHDT and YNNKEL (reference sequence). The CDR3 spans 17 residues. The ends lost 0 bases at V and 3 bases at J; junction bases unmatched: 9. CDR3 region: CASSQETGERAEETQYF. The CDR3 nucleotides read TGTGCCAGCAGCCAAGAGACAGGGGAACGAGCGGAAGAGACCCAGTACTTC.

The rearrangement uses TRBV18 and TRBJ2-5, with 9 bases identical to TRBD1. The V gene end was trimmed by 5 bases and the J gene end by 1 base; junction bases not matched to a gene: 17. The CDR3 covers 19 residues. Germline lookup yields CDR1 KGHSH and CDR2 LQKENI. Written as DNA, the CDR3 is TGTGCCAGCTCATTCCGGGACAGGGTTACGGGAGGACCCCAAGAGACCCAGTACTTC. This translates into CASSFRDRVTGGPQETQYF.

The CDR3 here is CAISDQGSYNEQFF. The CDR3 bases are TGTGCCATCAGTGACCAGGGCTCCTACAATGAGCAGTTCTTC. J is TRBJ2-1 and V is TRBV10-3, with TRBD1 as a possible D gene (5 bases). This CDR3 contains 14 residues. Germline-derived CDR1 and CDR2 are ENHRY and SYGVKD. The V gene lost 3 bases and the J gene lost 0 bases, with 6 bases spanning the gap.

The CDR3 DNA reads as TGTGCCAGCAGCCAAGAAGGGCTCGGGGGCTCCTACGAGCAGTACTTC. Its translation: CASSQEGLGGSYEQYF. V and J are TRBV4-2 and TRBJ2-7; D possibly corresponds to TRBD2 (6 bases). V was trimmed by 0 bases and J by 0 bases, leaving 12 bases between them. The CDR3 length is 16 residues. CDR1 LGHNA and CDR2 YNFKEQ come from the germline V gene.

This clonotype was seen only once. The chain uses TRBV7-6 and TRBJ1-4; D gene ambiguous. Trimming removed 3 bases at V and 7 bases at J, with 12 bases between. Germline V gives CDR1 SGHVS, CDR2 FNYEAQ. This CDR3 comprises 14 residues. The CDR3 sequence: CASSLVPTGEKLFF. The CDR3 DNA follows: TGTGCCAGCAGCTTGGTGCCGACGGGTGAAAAACTGTTTTTT.

This chain connects TRBV4-1 to TRBJ1-1; 7 bases match TRBD1. The CDR3 has 13 residues. V lost 3 bases and J lost 6; bases outside the gene matches: 4. CDR1 and CDR2 (germline): MGHRA, YSYEKL. This chain's CDR3 is CASSQYRGSEAFF. The CDR3 region has the DNA TGCGCCAGCAGCCAGTACAGGGGATCTGAAGCTTTCTTT.